The 10 T cell receptor beta chains in this list originate from one sample, sequenced in a study of post-analysis software for immune sequencing data. Broader study findings: Compared with controls, patients had more of 4 to 6 TRBV segments, including TRBV5-6, TRBV5-1 and TRBV20-1.

Antigens for these TCRs are unknown. Unique molecular identifiers were built into the TCR beta cDNA libraries. TCRdb analysed the PCR reads with MiXCR anew, one entry per CDR3 protein. The sample consists of 700,000 to 800,000 distinct CDR3 sequences, 25% to 30% of them appearing once. What was sequenced was blood. These receptors originate from a girl aged 10-17 years with multiple sclerosis.

This clonotype turned up a few times. The rearrangement joins TRBV20-1 to TRBJ2-3; 7 nucleotides match TRBD2. The CDR3 extends over 17 amino acids. V dropped 0 bases and J dropped 4; count of bases not matched to a gene: 13. Germline CDR1 and CDR2: DFQATT and SNEGSKA (reference sequence). The CDR3 loop is CSARDHATSFPADTQYF. CDR3 sequence (DNA): TGCAGTGCTAGAGATCATGCGACTAGCTTCCCAGCAGATACGCAGTATTTT.

This clonotype was detected ten times or more. The chain employs TRBV29-1 and TRBJ2-7; D remains ambiguous. V lost 6 bases and J lost 0, with 12 bases in between. The CDR3 is 13 amino acids. Germline V gene data show CDR1 as SQVTM and CDR2 as ANQGSEA. The CDR3 nucleotides read TGCAGCGTCGCCCCGGGCAGCTCCTACGAGCAGTACTTC. It encodes CSVAPGSSYEQYF.

In the case of this clonotype: One end of the junction varies from germline; a read error may be responsible. The V and J genes are TRBV20-1 and TRBJ1-2; weak D call: TRBD1 (5 bases). The germline V gene encodes CDR1 DFQATT and CDR2 SNEGSKA (reference sequence). CDR3 length: 12 residues. CDR3 protein: CNARVGGSGYTF. In DNA form, the CDR3 reads TGCAATGCTAGAGTGGGGGGGAGTGGCTACACCTTC.

V is TRBV29-1 and J is TRBJ2-1; D is ambiguous. V lost 2 bases to trimming and J lost 3 bases, with 8 bases between them. The CDR3 covers 13 residues. Germline V gene data show CDR1 as SQVTM and CDR2 as ANQGSEA. CDR3 sequence: CSVELDNYNEQFF. For the CDR3, the DNA is TGCAGCGTTGAACTAGACAACTACAATGAGCAGTTCTTC.

This clonotype was seen a few times. This chain uses TRBV7-9 with TRBJ1-2; D is uncertain. The CDR3 covers 13 residues. V was pared by 5 bases and J by 3 bases, with 10 bases between. Per germline, CDR1 SEHNR and CDR2 FQNEAQ (reference sequence). The CDR3 loop reads CASSNTNYYGYTF. The CDR3 DNA follows: TGTGCCAGCAGCAACACCAACTACTATGGCTACACCTTC.

The V gene is TRBV7-2, the J gene TRBJ2-3, with D possibly TRBD1 on 6 matching bases. V was pared by 1 base and J by 7 bases, with 15 bases between. This CDR3 region has 15 residues. The germline gives CDR1 SGHTA, CDR2 FQGNSA. The CDR3 DNA reads as TGTGCCAGCAGCTTAGAGGTCCGTCAGGGGAATACGCAGTATTTT. This gives the protein CASSLEVRQGNTQYF.

The chain employs TRBV20-1 and TRBJ1-2; D remains ambiguous. CDR3 length: 15 amino acids. V dropped 1 base and J dropped 2 bases, with 14 bases sitting between them. Per germline, CDR1 DFQATT and CDR2 SNEGSKA (reference sequence). The CDR3 coding sequence is TGCAGTGCTAGAGTTGGCCTTACCCTGAACTATGGCTACACCTTC. This translates into CSARVGLTLNYGYTF.

The chain employs TRBV7-2 and TRBJ2-3, with D possibly TRBD2 on 6 matching bases. This CDR3 spans 15 amino acids. V lost 5 bases to trimming and J lost 2 bases, with 14 bases between them. Germline lookup yields CDR1 SGHTA and CDR2 FQGNSA. The CDR3 region has the DNA TGTGCCAGCAGCCCGATCGCGGGGATCACAGATACGCAGTATTTT. This encodes CASSPIAGITDTQYF.

The CDR3 protein is CASSYEVVRRIPYEQYF. The CDR3 region has the DNA TGTGCCAGCAGTTACGAGGTGGTTAGACGGATCCCCTACGAGCAGTACTTC. The chain combines TRBV6-6 with TRBJ2-7, with D hard to call. This CDR3 comprises 17 residues. The germline CDR1 and CDR2 sequences are MNHNY and SVGAGI (reference sequence). V was cut by 2 bases and J by 2 bases, with 19 bases left in between.

The V gene is TRBV3-1, the J gene TRBJ2-1, with D uncertain. This CDR3 spans 16 amino acids. Trimming shortened V by 2 bases and J by 6 bases, and 17 bases separated the two germline ends. Germline V gives CDR1 LGHDT, CDR2 YNNKEL (reference sequence). CDR3 sequence: CASSQIPGRPGNEQFF. For the CDR3, the DNA is TGTGCCAGCAGCCAAATCCCAGGACGCCCGGGCAATGAGCAGTTCTTC.